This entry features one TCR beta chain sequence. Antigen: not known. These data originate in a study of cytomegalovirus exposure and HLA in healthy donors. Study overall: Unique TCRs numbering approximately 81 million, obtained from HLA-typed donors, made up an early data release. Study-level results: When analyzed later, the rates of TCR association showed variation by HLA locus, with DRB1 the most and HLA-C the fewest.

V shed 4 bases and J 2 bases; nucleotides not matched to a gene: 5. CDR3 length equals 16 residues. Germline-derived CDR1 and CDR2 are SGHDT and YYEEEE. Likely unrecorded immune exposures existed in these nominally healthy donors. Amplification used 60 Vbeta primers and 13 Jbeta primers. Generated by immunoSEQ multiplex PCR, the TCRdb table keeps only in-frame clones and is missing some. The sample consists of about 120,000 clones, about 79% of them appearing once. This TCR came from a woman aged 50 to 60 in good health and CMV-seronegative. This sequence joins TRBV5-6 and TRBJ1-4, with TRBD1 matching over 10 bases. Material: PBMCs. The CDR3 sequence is CASSRDRGATNEKLFF. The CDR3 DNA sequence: TGTGCCAGCAGCCGGGACAGGGGTGCCACTAATGAAAAACTGTTTTTT.